The clone carrying this T cell receptor beta chain was observed many times. Its antigen is unidentified. Exclusion of a patient resulted from uncontrolled infection, other autoimmune disease, pregnancy or lactation. The V end lost 3 bases, the J end lost 10 bases, and 13 bases lay between the germline ends. CDR3 length: 14 amino acids. RNA transcripts yielded amplified TCR beta CDR3 regions. TCR CDR3 regions were first amplified by RT-PCR with HTBI primers. TCRdb passed the multiplex PCR reads through MiXCR, listing each CDR3 protein once. The data show hundreds of thousands of distinct CDR3 sequences, 45% seen once. The data were obtained in a study of T cells in Graves' hyperthyroidism and ophthalmopathy. Study-wide findings and caveats: Expanded thyroid clonotypes (above 0.001) were mostly also found in blood. Before onset, ophthalmopathy was predicted by the model a median around 6 months earlier.

The sample taken for sequencing was peripheral blood or thyroid tissue (not recorded which). This TCR derives from an adult man with Graves' disease, either hyperthyroidism or ophthalmopathy (not recorded which). The V call is TRBV12-3 or TRBV12-4, the J call TRBJ1-6; D is unclear. In nucleotides, the CDR3 is TGTGCCAGCAGTTTCCTCACCGGAGGGTCACCCCTCCACTTT. Amino acids: CASSFLTGGSPLHF.